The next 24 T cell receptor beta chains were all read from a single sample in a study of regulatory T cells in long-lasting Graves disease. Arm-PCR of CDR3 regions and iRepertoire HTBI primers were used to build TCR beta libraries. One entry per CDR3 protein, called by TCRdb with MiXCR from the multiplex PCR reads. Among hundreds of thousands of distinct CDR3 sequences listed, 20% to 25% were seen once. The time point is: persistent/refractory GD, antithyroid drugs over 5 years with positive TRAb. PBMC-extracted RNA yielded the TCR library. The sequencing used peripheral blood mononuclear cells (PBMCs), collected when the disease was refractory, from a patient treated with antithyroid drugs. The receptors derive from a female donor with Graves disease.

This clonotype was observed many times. CDR3 sequence: CASSPGTLGANVLTF. The CDR3 DNA reads as TGTGCCAGCAGCCCCGGGACCCTGGGGGCCAACGTCCTGACTTTC. J is TRBJ2-6 and V is TRBV9, with D perhaps given as TRBD1 or TRBD2 (5 bases each). Between the trimmed V and J ends, which lost 4 bases and 4 bases, there was a span of 12 bases. Germline lookup yields CDR1 SGDLS and CDR2 YYNGEE. This CDR3 region has 15 residues.

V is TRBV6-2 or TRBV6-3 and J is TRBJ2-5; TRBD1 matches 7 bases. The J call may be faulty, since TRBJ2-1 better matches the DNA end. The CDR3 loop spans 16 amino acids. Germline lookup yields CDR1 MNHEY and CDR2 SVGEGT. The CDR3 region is CASSSSQGVSYNEQFF. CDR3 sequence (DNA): TGTGCCAGCAGTTCGTCTCAGGGGGTCTCGTACAATGAGCAGTTCTTC.

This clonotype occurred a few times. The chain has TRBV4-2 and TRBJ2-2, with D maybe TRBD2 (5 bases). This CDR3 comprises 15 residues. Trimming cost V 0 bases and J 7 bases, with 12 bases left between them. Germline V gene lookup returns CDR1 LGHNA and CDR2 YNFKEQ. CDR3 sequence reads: CASSQDAGNGGELFF. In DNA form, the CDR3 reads TGTGCCAGCAGCCAAGATGCCGGGAATGGCGGGGAGCTGTTTTTT.

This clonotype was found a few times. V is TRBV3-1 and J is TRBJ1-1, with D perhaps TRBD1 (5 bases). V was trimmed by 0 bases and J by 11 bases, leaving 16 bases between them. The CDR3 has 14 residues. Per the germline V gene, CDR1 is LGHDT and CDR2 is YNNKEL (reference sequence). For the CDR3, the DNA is TGTGCCAGCAGCCAAGATCTAAGTACAGGTCGGGCTTTCTTT. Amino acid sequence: CASSQDLSTGRAFF.

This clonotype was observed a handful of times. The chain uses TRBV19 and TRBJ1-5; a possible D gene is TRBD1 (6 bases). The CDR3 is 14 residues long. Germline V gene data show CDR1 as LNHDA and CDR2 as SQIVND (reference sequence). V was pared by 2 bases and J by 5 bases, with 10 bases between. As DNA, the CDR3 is TGTGCCAGTAGTATATCGCAGGGGTATCAGCCCCAGCATTTT. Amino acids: CASSISQGYQPQHF.

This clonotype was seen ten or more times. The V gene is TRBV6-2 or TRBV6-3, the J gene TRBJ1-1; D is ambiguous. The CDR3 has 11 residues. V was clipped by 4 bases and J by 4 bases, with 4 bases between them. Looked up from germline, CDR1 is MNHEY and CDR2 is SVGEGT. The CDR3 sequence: CASSWSTEAFF. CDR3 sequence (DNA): TGTGCCAGCAGTTGGAGCACTGAAGCTTTCTTT.

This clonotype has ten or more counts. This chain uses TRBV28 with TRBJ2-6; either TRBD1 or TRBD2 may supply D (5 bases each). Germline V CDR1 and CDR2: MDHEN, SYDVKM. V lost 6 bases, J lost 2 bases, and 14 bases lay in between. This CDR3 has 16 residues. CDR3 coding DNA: TGTGCCAGCAGAAGGACGGGGCTCACTGGGGCCAACGTCCTGACTTTC. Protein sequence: CASRRTGLTGANVLTF.

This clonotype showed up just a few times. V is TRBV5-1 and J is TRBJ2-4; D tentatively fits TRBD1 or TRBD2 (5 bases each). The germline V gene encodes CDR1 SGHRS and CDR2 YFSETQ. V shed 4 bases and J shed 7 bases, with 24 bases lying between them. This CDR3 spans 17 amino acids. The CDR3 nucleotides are TGCGCCAGCAGCCCCTCTGGGACGTCCCACCGCGGGAACATTCAGTACTTC. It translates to CASSPSGTSHRGNIQYF.

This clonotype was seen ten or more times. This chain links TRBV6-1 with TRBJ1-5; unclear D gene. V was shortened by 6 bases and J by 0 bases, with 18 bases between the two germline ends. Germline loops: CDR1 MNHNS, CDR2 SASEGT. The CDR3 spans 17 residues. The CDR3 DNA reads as TGTGCCAGCAGCCCTACTGCGGGAGGATATAGCAATCAGCCCCAGCATTTT. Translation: CASSPTAGGYSNQPQHF.

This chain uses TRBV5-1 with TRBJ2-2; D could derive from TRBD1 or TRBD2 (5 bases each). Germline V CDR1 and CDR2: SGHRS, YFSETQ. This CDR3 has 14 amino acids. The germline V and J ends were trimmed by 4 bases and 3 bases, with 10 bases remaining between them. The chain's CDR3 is CASSAMGDTGELFF. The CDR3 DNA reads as TGCGCCAGCAGCGCCATGGGGGACACCGGGGAGCTGTTTTTT. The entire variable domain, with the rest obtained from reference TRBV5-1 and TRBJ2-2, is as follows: KAGVTQTPRYLIKTRGQQVTLSCSPISGHRSVSWYQQTPGQGLQFLFEYFSETQRNKGNFPGRFSGRQFSNSRSEMNVSTLELGDSALYLCASSAMGDTGELFFGEGSRLTVL.

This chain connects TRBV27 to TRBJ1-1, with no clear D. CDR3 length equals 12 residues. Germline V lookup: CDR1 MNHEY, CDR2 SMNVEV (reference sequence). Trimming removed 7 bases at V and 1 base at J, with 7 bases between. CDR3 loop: CASIRRNTEAFF. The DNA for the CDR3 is TGTGCCAGCATCAGGAGGAACACTGAAGCTTTCTTT.

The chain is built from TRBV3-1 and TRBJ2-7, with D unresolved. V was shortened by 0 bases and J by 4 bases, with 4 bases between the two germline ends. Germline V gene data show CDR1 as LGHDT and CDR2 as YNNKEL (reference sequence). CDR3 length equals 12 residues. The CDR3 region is CASSQDPYEQYF. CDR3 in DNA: TGTGCCAGCAGCCAAGACCCGTACGAGCAGTACTTC.

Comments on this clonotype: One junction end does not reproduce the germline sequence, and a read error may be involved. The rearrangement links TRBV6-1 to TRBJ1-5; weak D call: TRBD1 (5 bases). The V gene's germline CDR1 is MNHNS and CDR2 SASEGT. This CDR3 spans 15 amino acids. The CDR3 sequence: CAGSEVTGINQPQHF. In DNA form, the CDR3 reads TGTGCCGGCAGTGAAGTCACAGGTATCAATCAGCCCCAGCATTTT.

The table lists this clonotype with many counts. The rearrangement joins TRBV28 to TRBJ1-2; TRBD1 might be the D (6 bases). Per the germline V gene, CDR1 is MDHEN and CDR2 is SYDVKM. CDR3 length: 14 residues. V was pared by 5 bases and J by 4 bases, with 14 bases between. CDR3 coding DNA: TGTGCCAGCAGTAACGTCGGCAGGGGCTATGGCTACACCTTC. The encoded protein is CASSNVGRGYGYTF.

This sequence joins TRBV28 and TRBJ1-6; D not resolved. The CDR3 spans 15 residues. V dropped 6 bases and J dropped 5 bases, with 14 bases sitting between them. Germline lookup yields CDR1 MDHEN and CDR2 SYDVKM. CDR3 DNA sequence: TGTGCCAGCAGCCCCGCTTTTGGAAATAATTCACCCCTCCACTTT. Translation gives CASSPAFGNNSPLHF.

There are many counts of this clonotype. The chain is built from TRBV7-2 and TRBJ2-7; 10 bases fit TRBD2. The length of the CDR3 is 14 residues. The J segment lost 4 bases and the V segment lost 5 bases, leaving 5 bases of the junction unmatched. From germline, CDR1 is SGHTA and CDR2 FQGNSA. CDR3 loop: CASSLSGRRYEQYF. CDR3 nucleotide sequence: TGTGCCAGCAGCCTTAGCGGGAGGAGGTACGAGCAGTACTTC. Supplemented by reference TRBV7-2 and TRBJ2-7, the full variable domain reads GAGVSQSPSNKVTEKGKDVELRCDPISGHTALYWYRQSLGQGLEFLIYFQGNSAPDKSGLPSDRFSAERTGGSVSTLTIQRTQQEDSAVYLCASSLSGRRYEQYFGPGTRLTVT.

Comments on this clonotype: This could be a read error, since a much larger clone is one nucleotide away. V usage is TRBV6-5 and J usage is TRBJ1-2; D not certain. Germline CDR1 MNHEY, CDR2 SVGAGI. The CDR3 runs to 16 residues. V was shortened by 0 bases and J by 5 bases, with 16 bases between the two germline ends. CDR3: CASSYSIIASPYGYTF. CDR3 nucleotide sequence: TGTGCCAGCAGTTACTCGATAATCGCGAGCCCTTATGGCTACACCTTC.

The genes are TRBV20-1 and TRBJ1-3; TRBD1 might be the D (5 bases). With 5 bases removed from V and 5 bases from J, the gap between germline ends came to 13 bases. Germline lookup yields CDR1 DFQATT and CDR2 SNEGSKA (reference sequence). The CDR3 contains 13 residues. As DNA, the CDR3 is TGCAGTGCTGTCGACAGTGTACGAAACACCATATATTTT. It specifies CSAVDSVRNTIYF.

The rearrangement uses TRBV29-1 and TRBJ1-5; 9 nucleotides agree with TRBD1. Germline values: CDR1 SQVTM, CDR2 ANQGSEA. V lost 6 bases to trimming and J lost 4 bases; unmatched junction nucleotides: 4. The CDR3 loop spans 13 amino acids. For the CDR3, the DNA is TGCAGCGTGGGGACAGGGCGAAATCAGCCCCAGCATTTT. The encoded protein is CSVGTGRNQPQHF.

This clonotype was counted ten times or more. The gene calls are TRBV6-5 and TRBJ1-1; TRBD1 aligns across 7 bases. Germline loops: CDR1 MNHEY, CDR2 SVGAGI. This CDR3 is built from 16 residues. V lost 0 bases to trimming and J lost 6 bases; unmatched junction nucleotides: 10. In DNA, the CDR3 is TGTGCCAGCAGTTACTCAACAGGGGATTGGGGCGCTGAAGCTTTCTTT. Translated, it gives CASSYSTGDWGAEAFF.

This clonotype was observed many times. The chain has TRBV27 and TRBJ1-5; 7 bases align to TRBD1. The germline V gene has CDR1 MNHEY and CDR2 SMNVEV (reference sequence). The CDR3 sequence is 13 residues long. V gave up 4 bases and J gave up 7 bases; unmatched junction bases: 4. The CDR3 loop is CASSWTGGQPQHF. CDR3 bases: TGTGCCAGCAGTTGGACAGGTGGACAGCCCCAGCATTTT.

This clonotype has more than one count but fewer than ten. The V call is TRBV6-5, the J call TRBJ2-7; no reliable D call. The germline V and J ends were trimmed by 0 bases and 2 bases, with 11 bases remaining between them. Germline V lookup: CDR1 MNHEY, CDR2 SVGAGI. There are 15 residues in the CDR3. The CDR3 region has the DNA TGTGCCAGCAGTTACTCTCCAGCACAGACCTACGAGCAGTACTTC. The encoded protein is CASSYSPAQTYEQYF.

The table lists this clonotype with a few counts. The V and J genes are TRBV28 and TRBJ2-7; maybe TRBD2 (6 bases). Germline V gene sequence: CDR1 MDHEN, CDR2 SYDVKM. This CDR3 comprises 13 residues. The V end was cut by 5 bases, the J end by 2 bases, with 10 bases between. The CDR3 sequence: CASSDGGPYEQYF. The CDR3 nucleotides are TGTGCCAGCAGTGACGGGGGACCCTACGAGCAGTACTTC.

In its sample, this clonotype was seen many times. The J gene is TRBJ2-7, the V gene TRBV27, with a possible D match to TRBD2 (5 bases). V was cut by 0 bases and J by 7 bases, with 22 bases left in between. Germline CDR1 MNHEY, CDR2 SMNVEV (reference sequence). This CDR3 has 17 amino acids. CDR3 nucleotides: TGTGCCAGCAGTTTATCCGCCACCGGACTTTGGGTAAGGGAGCAGTACTTC. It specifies CASSLSATGLWVREQYF.